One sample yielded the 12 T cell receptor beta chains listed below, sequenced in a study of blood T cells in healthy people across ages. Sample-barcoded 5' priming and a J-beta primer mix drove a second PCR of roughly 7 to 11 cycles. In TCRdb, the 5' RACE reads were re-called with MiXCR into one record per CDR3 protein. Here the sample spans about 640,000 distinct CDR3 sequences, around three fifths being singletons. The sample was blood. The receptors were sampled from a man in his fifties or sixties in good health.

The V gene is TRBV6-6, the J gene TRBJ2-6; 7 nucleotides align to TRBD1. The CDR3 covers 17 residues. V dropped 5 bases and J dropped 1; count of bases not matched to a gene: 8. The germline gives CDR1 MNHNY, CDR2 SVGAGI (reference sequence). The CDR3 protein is CASSLTGYASGANVLTF. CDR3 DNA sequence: TGTGCCAGCAGTCTGACAGGGTACGCTTCTGGGGCCAACGTCCTGACTTTC.

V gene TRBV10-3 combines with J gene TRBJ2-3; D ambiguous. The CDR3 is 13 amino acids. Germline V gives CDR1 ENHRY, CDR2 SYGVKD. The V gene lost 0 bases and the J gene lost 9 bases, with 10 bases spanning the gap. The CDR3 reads CAISESNSWTQYF. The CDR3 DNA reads TGTGCCATCAGTGAGTCGAATAGCTGGACGCAGTATTTT.

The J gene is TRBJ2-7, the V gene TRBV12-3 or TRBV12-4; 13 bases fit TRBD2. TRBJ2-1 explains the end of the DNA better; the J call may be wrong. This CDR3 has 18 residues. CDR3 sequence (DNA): TGTGCCAGCAGTTTCTCCCCTACTAGCGGGGGGGCGAAGGTTGAGCAGTTCTTC. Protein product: CASSFSPTSGGAKVEQFF.

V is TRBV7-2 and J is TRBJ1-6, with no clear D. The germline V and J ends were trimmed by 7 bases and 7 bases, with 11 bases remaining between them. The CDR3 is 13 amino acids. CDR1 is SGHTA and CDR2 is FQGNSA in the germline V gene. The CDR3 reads CASILDGNSPLHF. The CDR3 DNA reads TGTGCCAGCATCCTGGACGGGAATTCACCCCTCCACTTT.

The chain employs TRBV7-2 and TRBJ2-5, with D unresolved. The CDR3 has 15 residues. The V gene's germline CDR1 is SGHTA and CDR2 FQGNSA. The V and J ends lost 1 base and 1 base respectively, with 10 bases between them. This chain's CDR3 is CASSLDGLIQETQYF. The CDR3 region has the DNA TGTGCCAGCAGCTTAGACGGCTTAATCCAAGAGACCCAGTACTTC.

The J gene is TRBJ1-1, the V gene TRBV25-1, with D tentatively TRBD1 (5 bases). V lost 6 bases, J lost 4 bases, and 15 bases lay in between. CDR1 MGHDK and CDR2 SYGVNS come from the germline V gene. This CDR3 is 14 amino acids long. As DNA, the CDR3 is TGTGCCAGCAGCCTCCGATGGGGGGGCACTGAAGCTTTCTTT. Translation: CASSLRWGGTEAFF. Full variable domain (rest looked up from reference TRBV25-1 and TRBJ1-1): EADIYQTPRYLVIGTGKKITLECSQTMGHDKMYWYQQDPGMELHLIHYSYGVNSTEKGDLSSESTVSRIRTEHFPLTLESARPSHTSQYLCASSLRWGGTEAFFGQGTRLTVV.

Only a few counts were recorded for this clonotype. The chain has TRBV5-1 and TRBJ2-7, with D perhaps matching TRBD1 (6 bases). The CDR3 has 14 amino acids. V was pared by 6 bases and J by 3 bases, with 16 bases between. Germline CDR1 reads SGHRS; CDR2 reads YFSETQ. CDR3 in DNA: TGCGCCAGCACATCGGGACAAATAGGCTACGAGCAGTACTTC. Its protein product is CASTSGQIGYEQYF.

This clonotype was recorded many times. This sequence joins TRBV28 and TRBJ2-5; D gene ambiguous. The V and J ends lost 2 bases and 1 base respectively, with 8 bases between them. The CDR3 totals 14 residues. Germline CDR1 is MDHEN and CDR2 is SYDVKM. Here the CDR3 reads CASSLSSGQETQYF. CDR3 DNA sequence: TGTGCCAGCAGTTTAAGCTCCGGCCAAGAGACCCAGTACTTC.

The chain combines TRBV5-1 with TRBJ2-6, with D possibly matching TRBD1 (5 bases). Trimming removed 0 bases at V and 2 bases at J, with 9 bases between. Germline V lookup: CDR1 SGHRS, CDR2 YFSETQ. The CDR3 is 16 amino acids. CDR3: CASSLEGATGANVLTF. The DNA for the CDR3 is TGCGCCAGCAGCTTGGAAGGGGCAACTGGGGCCAACGTCCTGACTTTC.

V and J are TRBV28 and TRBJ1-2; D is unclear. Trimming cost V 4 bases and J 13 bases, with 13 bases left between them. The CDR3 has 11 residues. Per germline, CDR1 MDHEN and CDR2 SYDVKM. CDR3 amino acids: CASSSDTKGTF. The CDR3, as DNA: TGTGCCAGCAGTTCTGACACGAAGGGCACCTTC.

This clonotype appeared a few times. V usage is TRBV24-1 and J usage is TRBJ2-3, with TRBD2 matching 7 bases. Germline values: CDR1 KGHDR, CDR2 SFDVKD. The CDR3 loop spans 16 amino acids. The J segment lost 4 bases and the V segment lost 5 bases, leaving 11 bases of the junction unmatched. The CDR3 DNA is TGTGCCACCAGTGCCGGTGGGGGGGGGTTGGCAGATACGCAGTATTTT. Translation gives CATSAGGGGLADTQYF.

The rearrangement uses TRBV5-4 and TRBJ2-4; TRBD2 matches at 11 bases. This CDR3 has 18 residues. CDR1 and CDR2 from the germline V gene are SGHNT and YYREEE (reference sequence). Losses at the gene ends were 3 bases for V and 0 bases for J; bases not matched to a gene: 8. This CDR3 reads CASSSTSGGDLAKNIQYF. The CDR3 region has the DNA TGTGCCAGCAGCTCAACTAGCGGGGGCGACCTAGCCAAAAACATTCAGTACTTC.